This entry features one T cell receptor beta chain sequence. This clone was observed once. This receptor's antigen is unknown. One base away there is no much larger clone; base qualities are not given. The data belong to a study of blood T cell repertoires in COVID-19 (TCRdb year 2020). In the study overall: The collaborator samples originated in the United States, Italy and Spain and spanned the acute and convalescent phases of COVID-19. The prospective study material was composed of cDNA or gDNA derived from T cells, B-cell-depleted T cells, or PBMCs. Deeply sampled blood TCRbeta repertoires from subjects exposed to, actively infected with, or recovered from COVID-19 were included in the dataset. The repertoires were released in a freely available public database intended as a resource for research on the immune response to SARS-CoV-2. The samples were drawn from two sources: the first 160 participants of the ongoing ImmuneRACE study, and 1,254 subjects contributed by 6 global collaborators. Nearly every sample came with metadata listing a de-identified subject ID, COVID-19 status, age in years and sex. Where available, HLA class I and class II types were obtained from metadata supplied by the sample provider rather than from assay-based typing.

Points the paper makes about the study in general: Clinical and demographic metadata were provided uncurated, with the amount varying by source and participant.

Samples from volunteer blood donors who had recovered from COVID-19 were contributed by a second Seattle source. Whole blood was collected in K2EDTA tubes by collaborating institutions according to the institutions' own protocols. For TCRbeta analysis, collaborator samples were shipped as frozen whole blood, as isolated PBMCs, or as DNA extracted from either sample type. CDR1 and CDR2 are read off the germline V gene (reference sequence) as MNHEY and SMNVEV. From the cysteine up to the phenylalanine, the CDR3 has a length of 14 residues. Here the CDR3 DNA is all that survives: 42 bases in frame from base 1. Between the V and J ends, shortened by 3 bases and 7 bases respectively, the junction contains 15 bases. TCRbeta CDR3 regions were amplified from genomic DNA by means of the immunoSEQ Assay, a bias-controlled multiplex PCR. Per the original workflow: The number of nucleated cells in each sample was estimated from the amplification of reference gene primers within the assay. Sequence reads were collapsed and filtered to measure the absolute abundance of every unique TCRbeta CDR3 rearrangement. For each sample, productive Simpson clonality was calculated as the square root of Simpson's diversity index over productive rearrangements. TCRdb carries this immuneACCESS record with in-frame sequences only. Its versions omit some clonotypes, under half of them owing to an unresolved V gene in the studies checked, with the rest unexplained. V, J and clone size were drawn from that table, and D and trimming were deduced from the DNA. The sample contains under 350,000 clones, under 90% of them found a single time. The ten largest clones represent approximately 10% of the sample.

Specimen: peripheral blood. This clonotype was sampled from a woman aged 50 to 65 who had recovered from COVID-19. The sequence links TRBV27 to TRBJ1-2; D gene: possibly TRBD1, on 5 matching bases. CDR3 loop: CASSFWEGAGGYTF. The base sequence is TGTGCCAGCAGTTTTTGGGAAGGGGCCGGTGGCTACACCTTC.